The next 29 T cell receptor beta chains were all read from a single sample in a study of PD-L1 blockade in urothelial cancer. Data came from immunoSEQ multiplex PCR; TCRdb stores just in-frame clones and leaves some out. Seen here are about 130,000 clones, 86% observed once, and the top ten hold roughly 2.4%. Time point: peripheral blood 6 weeks after treatment start. This material consisted of PBMCs, taken around atezolizumab (anti-PD-L1) treatment. The origin of the receptors is a man aged 50 to 59 with urothelial cancer.

This chain connects TRBV28 to TRBJ2-1; D is perhaps TRBD1 (6 bases). The germline V gene encodes CDR1 MDHEN and CDR2 SYDVKM. The CDR3 is 18 amino acids. V shed 6 bases and J shed 4 bases, with 25 bases lying between them. CDR3 amino acids: CASRPPDSADPGYNEQFF. The CDR3 DNA reads as TGTGCCAGCAGACCCCCGGACAGTGCCGATCCGGGTTACAATGAGCAGTTCTTC.

The chain recombines TRBV18 with TRBJ2-1; 11 positions agree with TRBD2. J was trimmed by 7 bases and V by 2 bases; bases with no gene match: 13. The CDR3 contains 18 residues. CDR1 is KGHSH, CDR2 LQKENI, per germline. As DNA, the CDR3 is TGTGCCAGCTCACCAATAGGACTAGCGGGCGGAGGTAGGAATGAGCAGTTCTTC. It specifies CASSPIGLAGGGRNEQFF. Based on the CDR3 plus reference TRBV18 and TRBJ2-1, the full variable domain is NAGVMQNPRHLVRRRGQEARLRCSPMKGHSHVYWYRQLPEEGLKFMVYLQKENIIDESGMPKERFSAEFPKEGPSILRIQQVVRGDSAAYFCASSPIGLAGGGRNEQFFGPGTRLTVL.

The CDR3 sequence: CAWSVPRQGIEPQHF. As DNA, the CDR3 is TGTGCCTGGAGTGTACCTCGACAGGGGATCGAGCCCCAGCATTTT. The rearrangement links TRBV30 to TRBJ1-5; TRBD1 agrees at 8 bases. Trimming at V came to 0 bases and at J to 8 bases, leaving 9 bases not matched to a gene. The length of the CDR3 is 15 residues. Per germline, CDR1 GTSNPN and CDR2 SVGIG (reference sequence).

V is TRBV5-6 and J is TRBJ1-1, with a possible D match to TRBD1 (5 bases). Germline CDR1 reads SGHDT; CDR2 reads YYEEEE. Deletions cut 3 bases from V and 5 bases from J, with 17 bases between. This CDR3 has 15 residues. The CDR3 sequence: CASSSSHLGGTEAFF. For the CDR3, the DNA is TGTGCCAGCAGCTCTTCCCATTTGGGGGGAACTGAAGCTTTCTTT.

The chain combines TRBV11-2 with TRBJ2-1; 8 nucleotides line up with TRBD1. This CDR3 has 16 amino acids. Germline lookup yields CDR1 SGHAT and CDR2 FQNNGV. Unmatched junction bases numbered 10, after V lost 1 base and J lost 8 bases. CDR3 nucleotide sequence: TGTGCCAGCAGCTTAGTAGGGCAGGGGGCTCTCGATGAGCAGTTCTTC. Its translation is CASSLVGQGALDEQFF.

The gene calls are TRBV18 and TRBJ1-2; D is perhaps TRBD1 (5 bases). This CDR3 contains 14 residues. From germline, CDR1 is KGHSH and CDR2 LQKENI. Trimming stripped 1 base from V and 0 bases from J, with 6 bases between. CDR3 protein: CASSPQGANYGYTF. The CDR3 nucleotides read TGTGCCAGCTCACCACAAGGGGCTAACTATGGCTACACCTTC.

The V call is TRBV2, the J call TRBJ2-1; D possibly corresponds to TRBD1 (6 bases). Germline loops: CDR1 SNHLY, CDR2 FYNNEI. The germline V and J ends were trimmed by 6 bases and 9 bases, with 12 bases remaining between them. There are 12 residues in the CDR3. As DNA, the CDR3 is TGTGCCAGCAGAGATACAGGGAGTGAGCAGTTCTTC. It is translated as CASRDTGSEQFF.

The chain recombines TRBV28 with TRBJ2-1, with 9 bases identical to TRBD2. Germline CDR1 is MDHEN and CDR2 is SYDVKM. This CDR3 is built from 17 residues. V gave up 3 bases and J gave up 0 bases; unmatched junction bases: 6. DNA of the CDR3: TGTGCCAGCAGTTTCGGGCTAGCGGGGAGCTCCTACAATGAGCAGTTCTTC. Its protein is CASSFGLAGSSYNEQFF.

This clone was seen just once. At the DNA level, this CDR3 is encoded by other sequences in the same sample as well. The chain joins TRBV6-1 to TRBJ2-5; 7 positions agree with TRBD1. V was clipped by 9 bases and J by 0 bases; unmatched bases: 4. The CDR3 spans 13 residues. Germline-derived CDR1 and CDR2 are MNHNS and SASEGT. CDR3 amino acids: CASSRGNQETQYF. CDR3 in DNA: TGTGCCAGTAGCAGGGGGAACCAAGAGACCCAGTACTTC.

This chain links TRBV7-9 with TRBJ2-1; D perhaps matches TRBD1 (8 bases). The V end was cut by 7 bases, the J end by 2 bases, with 18 bases between. CDR1 and CDR2 from the germline V gene are SEHNR and FQNEAQ (reference sequence). The CDR3 totals 16 residues. The CDR3 loop reads CASTDTGGETYNEQFF. CDR3 nucleotide sequence: TGTGCCAGCACCGATACAGGGGGGGAGACCTACAATGAGCAGTTCTTC.

CDR3 coding DNA: TGTGCCAGCAGCTTGTCCTGGACTAGTAACTACGAGCAGTACTTC. Amino acid sequence: CASSLSWTSNYEQYF. V gene TRBV5-4 combines with J gene TRBJ2-7, with TRBD2 matching over 7 bases. Trimming took 1 base from V and 3 from J; bases not matched to a gene: 7. The CDR3 is 15 amino acids. From germline, CDR1 is SGHNT and CDR2 YYREEE (reference sequence).

The chain carries TRBV19 and TRBJ2-5; D might be TRBD2 (7 bases). This CDR3 has 21 amino acids. V was cut by 9 bases and J by 5 bases, with 40 bases left in between. In germline, CDR1 is LNHDA, CDR2 SQIVND (reference sequence). The CDR3 loop reads CARSDPPPHLHQGRGSETQYF. CDR3 nucleotide sequence: TGTGCCAGGAGTGACCCCCCTCCCCACCTCCATCAGGGGAGGGGGTCGGAGACCCAGTACTTC. Drawing the rest from reference TRBV19 and TRBJ2-5, the complete variable domain is DGGITQSPKYLFRKEGQNVTLSCEQNLNHDAMYWYRQDPGQGLRLIYYSQIVNDFQKGDIAEGYSVSREKKESFPLTVTSAQKNPTAFYLCARSDPPPHLHQGRGSETQYFGPGTRLLVL.

The chain uses TRBV7-8 and TRBJ1-5; weak D call: TRBD1 (6 bases). This CDR3 has 15 amino acids. Trimming pared 0 bases from V and 3 bases from J, leaving 9 bases between. CDR1 and CDR2 (germline): SGHVS, FQNEAQ. The chain's CDR3 is CASSLAGGVNQPQHF. The CDR3 DNA follows: TGTGCCAGCAGCTTAGCAGGGGGGGTCAATCAGCCCCAGCATTTT.

This clone was counted a single time. This chain uses TRBV28 with TRBJ1-1, with 11 bases fitting TRBD1. The ends lost 7 bases at V and 4 bases at J; junction bases unmatched: 8. In germline, CDR1 is MDHEN, CDR2 SYDVKM. The CDR3 loop spans 15 amino acids. The CDR3 loop is CASNSAGTGGTEAFF. CDR3 nucleotides: TGTGCCAGCAATTCCGCAGGGACAGGGGGCACTGAAGCTTTCTTT.

The V and J genes are TRBV6-1 and TRBJ2-7; 10 positions agree with TRBD1. CDR1 and CDR2 from the germline V gene are MNHNS and SASEGT. This CDR3 comprises 13 residues. Trimming took 6 bases from V and 6 from J; bases not matched to a gene: 5. The CDR3 DNA reads TGTGCCAGCAGCCGGGACAGGGGTTCCGAGCAGTACTTC. Encoded protein: CASSRDRGSEQYF.

J is TRBJ2-5 and V is TRBV9, with 7 bases matching TRBD2. This CDR3 comprises 14 residues. V trimming: 0 bases; J trimming: 7 bases; junction bases outside the gene matches: 6. The germline V gene encodes CDR1 SGDLS and CDR2 YYNGEE. This CDR3 is CASSVEGWGGTQYF. CDR3 bases: TGTGCCAGCAGCGTAGAAGGGTGGGGGGGGACCCAGTACTTC. Drawing the rest from reference TRBV9 and TRBJ2-5, the complete variable domain is DSGVTQTPKHLITATGQRVTLRCSPRSGDLSVYWYQQSLDQGLQFLIQYYNGEERAKGNILERFSAQQFPDLHSELNLSSLELGDSALYFCASSVEGWGGTQYFGPGTRLLVL.

This clone came up a few times. The genes are TRBV10-3 and TRBJ2-2; 8 bases match TRBD1. The CDR3 totals 15 residues. Germline V gene data show CDR1 as ENHRY and CDR2 as SYGVKD. The V gene end was trimmed by 6 bases and the J gene end by 1 base; junction bases not matched to a gene: 4. The CDR3 spells CAIRAGTGNTGELFF. CDR3 nucleotides: TGTGCCATCAGAGCCGGGACAGGGAACACCGGGGAGCTGTTTTTT.

V usage is TRBV28 and J usage is TRBJ1-2; D possibly corresponds to TRBD1 (5 bases). The V gene lost 2 bases and the J gene lost 4 bases, with 14 bases spanning the gap. The germline V gene encodes CDR1 MDHEN and CDR2 SYDVKM. CDR3 length: 15 residues. The CDR3 here is CASSLSTGVGYGYTF. The DNA for the CDR3 is TGTGCCAGCAGTTTAAGTACAGGCGTAGGCTATGGCTACACCTTC.

This clone is a singleton in its sample. The chain carries TRBV6-5 and TRBJ2-2; D is perhaps TRBD1 (6 bases). The ends were cut back, 6 bases at V and 11 bases at J, with 16 bases in the middle. The CDR3 covers 13 residues. Germline assignment: CDR1 MNHEY and CDR2 SVGAGI. CDR3 residues: CASRQGLSSELFF. The DNA for the CDR3 is TGTGCCAGCAGACAGGGTTTAAGCAGTGAGCTGTTTTTT.

The chain's CDR3 is CASSFTVIGNTIYF. For the CDR3, the DNA is TGTGCCAGCAGTTTCACAGTGATTGGAAACACCATATATTTT. V is TRBV28 and J is TRBJ1-3; D is uncertain. V was cut by 3 bases and J by 3 bases, with 9 bases left in between. Germline values: CDR1 MDHEN, CDR2 SYDVKM. This CDR3 is 14 amino acids long. Full variable domain (missing parts from reference TRBV28 and TRBJ1-3): DVKVTQSSRYLVKRTGEKVFLECVQDMDHENMFWYRQDPGLGLRLIYFSYDVKMKEKGDIPEGYSVSREKKERFSLILESASTNQTSMYLCASSFTVIGNTIYFGEGSWLTVV.

V gene TRBV19 combines with J gene TRBJ2-7; 9 bases align to TRBD1. Germline V gene sequence: CDR1 LNHDA, CDR2 SQIVND (reference sequence). This CDR3 comprises 15 residues. The trim removed 5 bases at V and 6 bases at J, leaving 11 bases unmatched. The CDR3 sequence: CASSPHPTGGSEQYF. CDR3 in DNA: TGTGCCAGTAGTCCCCATCCGACAGGGGGATCCGAGCAGTACTTC.

About this clone: Additional DNA sequences in this sample encode the identical CDR3. The chain employs TRBV5-1 and TRBJ2-3; 9 bases line up with TRBD2. J lost 1 base, V lost 2 bases, and 2 bases had no gene match. Germline V lookup: CDR1 SGHRS, CDR2 YFSETQ. The CDR3 sequence is 15 residues long. The DNA for the CDR3 is TGCGCCAGCAGCTTAAGGACTAGCGGCACAGATACGCAGTATTTT. It translates to CASSLRTSGTDTQYF. Full variable domain (missing parts from reference TRBV5-1 and TRBJ2-3): KAGVTQTPRYLIKTRGQQVTLSCSPISGHRSVSWYQQTPGQGLQFLFEYFSETQRNKGNFPGRFSGRQFSNSRSEMNVSTLELGDSALYLCASSLRTSGTDTQYFGPGTRLTVL.

The DNA of the CDR3 is TGCGCCAGCAGCCTCGACAGCTTTACCGGGGAGCTGTTTTTT. Residues: CASSLDSFTGELFF. The V and J genes are TRBV4-1 and TRBJ2-2; D is perhaps TRBD1 (5 bases). This CDR3 region has 14 residues. CDR1 is MGHRA and CDR2 is YSYEKL in the germline V gene. V was clipped by 4 bases and J by 5 bases, with 11 bases between them.

The table lists this clone with a count of one. The chain is built from TRBV2 and TRBJ1-1, with a possible D match to TRBD1 (6 bases). CDR3 length equals 13 residues. Trimming pared 7 bases from V and 6 bases from J, leaving 15 bases between. Germline CDR1 SNHLY, CDR2 FYNNEI. DNA of the CDR3: TGTGCCAGCATGGGGCAGGGGTTGGCTGAAGCTTTCTTT. It encodes CASMGQGLAEAFF.

This chain uses TRBV14 with TRBJ2-3; 15 positions agree with TRBD2. CDR1 and CDR2 (germline): SGHDN, FVKESK. The V gene end was trimmed by 0 bases and the J gene end by 4 bases; junction bases not matched to a gene: 5. CDR3 length equals 18 residues. The CDR3 coding sequence is TGTGCCAGCAGCCAAGAGGGAGGACTAGCGGGAGGGCCAGATACGCAGTATTTT. It is translated as CASSQEGGLAGGPDTQYF.

This clone occurred once. The CDR3 loop reads CASTKWDRPGEQYF. The CDR3 DNA reads as TGTGCCAGCACCAAATGGGACAGGCCTGGGGAGCAGTACTTC. The chain has TRBV6-5 and TRBJ2-7, with 8 bases identical to TRBD1. Germline CDR1 MNHEY, CDR2 SVGAGI. The CDR3 length is 14 residues. Trimming removed 7 bases from V and 7 bases from J; junction bases left unmatched: 12.

The chain carries TRBV7-2 and TRBJ2-7; D is unresolved. This CDR3 region has 13 residues. CDR1 is SGHTA, CDR2 FQGNSA, per germline. The germline V and J ends were trimmed by 5 bases and 6 bases, with 14 bases remaining between them. CDR3 sequence: CASSPPSRVEQYF. CDR3 nucleotide sequence: TGTGCCAGCAGCCCTCCATCCCGGGTCGAGCAGTACTTC.

The chain has TRBV27 and TRBJ2-3, with TRBD2 identical over 7 bases. This CDR3 region has 17 residues. V lost 2 bases to trimming and J lost 1 base; unmatched junction nucleotides: 9. Germline V gene lookup returns CDR1 MNHEY and CDR2 SMNVEV (reference sequence). The CDR3 region is CASSLGSLLAGTDTQYF. CDR3 nucleotides: TGTGCCAGCAGTTTAGGTAGTTTGCTAGCGGGCACAGATACGCAGTATTTT.

The CDR3 DNA reads as TGCGCCAGCGGAGACAGCAAGCCTGAAGCTTTCTTT. It is translated as CASGDSKPEAFF. The V call is TRBV5-1, the J call TRBJ1-1; a possible D gene is TRBD1 (5 bases). Trimming took off 7 bases at V and 6 bases at J, with 13 bases between the two ends. The germline V gene encodes CDR1 SGHRS and CDR2 YFSETQ. There are 12 residues in the CDR3.